The clone carrying this T cell receptor (beta chain) came up a few times. Antigen unknown. This record comes from a study of cytomegalovirus exposure and HLA in healthy donors. Broader study findings: CMV antigen specificity of a few CMV-associated chains was confirmed in vitro. Sequencing likely generated an artifact that appeared as a cluster of highly shared sequence variants. Apparent HLA restriction characterized most CMV-associated TCR beta chains in a later analysis. When the data were analyzed later, several of the most significant clusters appeared to be linked to common viral pathogens.

Primers for the PCR totalled 60 Vbeta and 13 Jbeta. TCRdb keeps only in-frame clones here, not all; method: immunoSEQ multiplex PCR. The profile shows approximately 220,000 clones, 75% to 80% of them singletons. CDR1 is ENHRY, CDR2 SYGVKD, per germline. Trimming stripped 6 bases from V and 3 bases from J, with 20 bases between. CDR3 length equals 16 residues. Material for sequencing was PBMCs. V and J are TRBV10-3 and TRBJ1-1; D remains unclear. This TCR came from a man younger than 30 in good health and CMV-seronegative. This CDR3 reads CAIREYFPGRDTEAFF. CDR3 bases: TGTGCCATCAGAGAATACTTTCCGGGAAGGGACACTGAAGCTTTCTTT.